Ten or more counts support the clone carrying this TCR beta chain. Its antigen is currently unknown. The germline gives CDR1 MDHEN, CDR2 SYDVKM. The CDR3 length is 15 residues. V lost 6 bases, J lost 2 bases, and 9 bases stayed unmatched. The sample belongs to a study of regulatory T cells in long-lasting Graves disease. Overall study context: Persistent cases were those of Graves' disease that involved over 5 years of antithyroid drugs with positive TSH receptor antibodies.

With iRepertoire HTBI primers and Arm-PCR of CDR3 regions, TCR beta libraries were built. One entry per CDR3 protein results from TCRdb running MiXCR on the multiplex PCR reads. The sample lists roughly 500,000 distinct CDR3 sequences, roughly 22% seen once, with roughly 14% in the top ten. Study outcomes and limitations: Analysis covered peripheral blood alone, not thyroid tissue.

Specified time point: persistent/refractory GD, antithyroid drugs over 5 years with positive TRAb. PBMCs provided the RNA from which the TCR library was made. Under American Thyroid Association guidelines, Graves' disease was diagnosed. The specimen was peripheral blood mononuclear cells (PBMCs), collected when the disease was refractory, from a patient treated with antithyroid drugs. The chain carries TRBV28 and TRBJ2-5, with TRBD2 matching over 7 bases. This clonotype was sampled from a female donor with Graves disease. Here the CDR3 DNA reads TGTGCCAGCAGCCCTGGGAGGGGTGGTCAAGAGACCCAGTACTTC. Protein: CASSPGRGGQETQYF.